This T cell receptor (beta chain) was recovered during a study of T-cell memory formation after mild COVID-19. Across the whole study: Clusters were largely donor specific. Study observations and caveats: Those CD4+ clones that contracted were mainly in CM and EM (CD8+ ones in EMRA). Pre-infection memory held some responding clones, suggesting pre-existing cross-reactive T cells responded.

TCRdb ran MiXCR on the 5' RACE reads and lists one entry per CDR3 protein. The data show roughly 600,000 distinct CDR3 sequences, roughly 18% seen once. The sample holds a few counts of this clonotype. Its antigen is undetermined. The clonotype comes from an adult woman who had mild COVID-19 (a few samples of this study predate the infection). Cell type and time point are not known. Sequenced material: PBMCs or a T cell subset sorted from them (not recorded which).

CDR3 nucleotides: TGCGCCAGCAGCCAAGGGTACACTATCAATTCACCCCTCCACTTT. This gives the protein CASSQGYTINSPLHF. The genes are TRBV4-1 and TRBJ1-6; D gene unclear. CDR1 is MGHRA and CDR2 is YSYEKL in the germline V gene. The CDR3 spans 15 residues. V lost 1 base to trimming and J lost 7 bases, with 11 bases between them.